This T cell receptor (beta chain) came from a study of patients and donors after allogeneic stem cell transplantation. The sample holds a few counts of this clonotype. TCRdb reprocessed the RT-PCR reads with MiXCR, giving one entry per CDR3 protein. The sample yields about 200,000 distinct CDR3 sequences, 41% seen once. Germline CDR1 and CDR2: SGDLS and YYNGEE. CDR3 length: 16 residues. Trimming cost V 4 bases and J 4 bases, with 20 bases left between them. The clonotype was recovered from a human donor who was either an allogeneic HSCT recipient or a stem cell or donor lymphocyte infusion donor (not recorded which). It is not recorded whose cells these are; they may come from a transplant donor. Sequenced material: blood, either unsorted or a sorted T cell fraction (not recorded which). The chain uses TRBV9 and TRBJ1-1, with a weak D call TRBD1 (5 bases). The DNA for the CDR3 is TGTGCCAGCAGCCCCCAAGGGACCACACCCGCCACTGAAGCTTTCTTT. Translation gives CASSPQGTTPATEAFF. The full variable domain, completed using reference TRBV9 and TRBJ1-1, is DSGVTQTPKHLITATGQRVTLRCSPRSGDLSVYWYQQSLDQGLQFLIQYYNGEERAKGNILERFSAQQFPDLHSELNLSSLELGDSALYFCASSPQGTTPATEAFFGQGTRLTVV.